The T cell receptor beta chain described here comes from a study of blood T cell repertoires in COVID-19. Overall study: Spain, Italy and the United States supplied samples that represented acute and convalescent COVID-19. Nucleic acid was either cDNA or gDNA, and it came from T cells, B-cell-depleted T cells, or PBMCs.

Trimming removed 2 bases at V and 4 bases at J, with 11 bases between. CDR3 length: 14 residues. Germline-derived CDR1 and CDR2 are SGHTA and FQGNSA. Study processing details: Cell counts per sample came from amplifying reference gene primers. The assay was immunoSEQ multiplex PCR, and TCRdb's table has in-frame clones only and misses some. That table is the source of V, J and clone size, and D and trimming were worked out from the DNA. Among 90,000 to 120,000 clones, around 83% were seen once, and the ten largest hold over 4%. The sample consisted of peripheral blood. The chain couples TRBV7-2 to TRBJ1-2; D not resolved. The sequence came from a man in his 70s with acute or convalescent COVID-19. The CDR3: CASSLNGNSYGYTF. The CDR3 coding sequence is TGTGCCAGCAGCTTAAACGGGAACTCCTATGGCTACACCTTC.